The clone carrying this T cell receptor beta chain was seen only a few times. The antigen remains unidentified. In the PCR, 60 Vbeta and 13 Jbeta primers were used. Method: immunoSEQ multiplex PCR; TCRdb's copy keeps in-frame clones and lacks some. The sample has about 170,000 clones, about 59% seen once. Germline-derived CDR1 and CDR2 are LNHDA and SQIVND (reference sequence). CDR3 length equals 16 residues. J lost 4 bases, V lost 1 base, and 7 bases had no gene match. This sample is part of a study of cytomegalovirus exposure and HLA in healthy donors. The study's findings and limits: Reportedly, HLA-A and HLA-B alleles of most subjects were accurately predicted from TCR beta. With DRB1 most and HLA-C fewest, TCR association rates differed between HLA loci in a later analysis.

The chain uses TRBV19 and TRBJ2-3; TRBD1 aligns across 8 bases. The receptor was derived from a man in his forties in good health and CMV-seronegative. What was sequenced was PBMCs. Written as DNA, the CDR3 is TGTGCCAGTAGTATAGGGTCCGGGACAGGCCCAGATACGCAGTATTTT. Its translation is CASSIGSGTGPDTQYF.